This T cell receptor beta chain was sequenced for a study of cytomegalovirus exposure and HLA in healthy donors. This CDR3 comprises 14 residues. Germline V CDR1 and CDR2: SGHDT, YYEEEE. PCR used 60 Vbeta primers and 13 Jbeta primers. TCRdb's copy holds only in-frame clones and misses some; the assay was immunoSEQ multiplex PCR. There are 150,000 to 200,000 clones in the sample; 65% to 85% occur only once, and approximately 6% lies in the top ten. This clone was seen a handful of times. The V and J genes are TRBV5-6 and TRBJ2-5; 7 nucleotides line up with TRBD2. The J call could be wrong; TRBJ2-7 is a better fit for the DNA end. Sequencing was carried out using PBMCs. The clonotype comes from a woman aged 30 to 39 in good health and CMV-seropositive. CDR3 sequence: CASHSWGGGYEQYF. The CDR3 DNA follows: TGTGCCAGCCACTCCTGGGGGGGAGGATACGAGCAGTACTTC.